A single sample is the source of the 8 T cell receptor beta chains below, sequenced in a study of blood T cell repertoires in COVID-19 (TCRdb year 2020). To prepare the library, the immunoSEQ multiplex PCR assay was applied. Held by TCRdb, this immuneACCESS table contains in-frame sequences only and omits some clones. Under half of the omission traces to an unresolved V gene where checked; the cause of the rest is unknown. This sample lists approximately 200,000 clones; approximately 86% were detected once. The top ten constitute approximately 4% of the sample. The sample consisted of PBMCs or T cells enriched from blood (not recorded which). The receptors shown here come from a woman under 40 who had been exposed to COVID-19.

CDR3: CASSVGGDGTEAFF. In DNA form, the CDR3 reads TGTGCCAGTAGTGTCGGGGGGGATGGCACTGAAGCTTTCTTT. The rearrangement joins TRBV19 to TRBJ1-1, with a possible D match to TRBD1 (5 bases). Germline loops: CDR1 LNHDA, CDR2 SQIVND (reference sequence). The CDR3 covers 14 residues. The germline V and J ends were trimmed by 5 bases and 4 bases, with 14 bases remaining between them.

The rearrangement joins TRBV2 to TRBJ1-1, with TRBD1 identical over 9 bases. Trimming removed 3 bases from V and 10 bases from J; junction bases left unmatched: 9. The CDR3 extends over 14 amino acids. Germline V gene lookup returns CDR1 SNHLY and CDR2 FYNNEI. The CDR3 DNA is TGTGCCAGCAGTGATAGGGACAGGGAAGGGAGAGCTTTCTTT. It codes for CASSDRDREGRAFF.

The chain has TRBV19 and TRBJ2-7; 8 bases agree with TRBD1. Looked up from germline, CDR1 is LNHDA and CDR2 is SQIVND (reference sequence). The V segment lost 2 bases and the J segment 2 bases; nucleotides outside the gene matches: 2. This CDR3 has 14 residues. CDR3 protein: CASSIKGQAYEQYF. The CDR3 DNA reads TGTGCCAGTAGTATAAAGGGACAGGCCTACGAGCAGTACTTC.

The chain employs TRBV12-3 or TRBV12-4 and TRBJ2-7, with TRBD1 matching over 7 bases. The CDR3 extends over 13 amino acids. V was clipped by 5 bases and J by 7 bases; unmatched bases: 8. The CDR3 DNA follows: TGTGCCAGCAGTAGAGAGGGGGCCGGGGAGCAGTACTTC. Residues: CASSREGAGEQYF.

The CDR3 loop reads CAWSEGVEQYF. In nucleotides, the CDR3 is TGTGCCTGGAGTGAGGGGGTTGAGCAGTACTTC. The rearrangement uses TRBV30 and TRBJ2-7, with TRBD1 as a possible D gene (6 bases). Trimming pared 1 base from V and 7 bases from J, leaving 8 bases between. This CDR3 has 11 amino acids. Germline V gene sequence: CDR1 GTSNPN, CDR2 SVGIG (reference sequence).

The chain links TRBV5-5 to TRBJ1-4; no reliable D call. The CDR3 sequence is 13 residues long. Germline-derived CDR1 and CDR2 are SGHKS and YYEKEE (reference sequence). V lost 4 bases and J 11 bases, leaving 15 bases between the germline ends. Here the CDR3 DNA reads TGTGCCAGCAGCGATGATCTGGGGAGGAAACTGTTTTTT. This encodes CASSDDLGRKLFF.

The chain has TRBV18 and TRBJ1-2; 8 bases agree with TRBD1. The J segment lost 9 bases and the V segment lost 6 bases, leaving 6 bases of the junction unmatched. From germline, CDR1 is KGHSH and CDR2 LQKENI. The CDR3 spans 12 residues. CDR3 coding DNA: TGTGCCAGCTCTCCAGGGGGCCTTCGCTACACCTTC. Encoded protein: CASSPGGLRYTF.

The CDR3 DNA is TGTGCCTGGAGTGTATCGGCAGGAAAGCATAGCAATCAGCCCCAGCATTTT. It yields the protein CAWSVSAGKHSNQPQHF. The J gene is TRBJ1-5, the V gene TRBV30; D is undetermined. The CDR3 has 17 residues. Germline V gene data show CDR1 as GTSNPN and CDR2 as SVGIG (reference sequence). V lost 0 bases to trimming and J lost 0 bases, with 15 bases between them.